This T cell receptor (beta chain) emerged from a study of T cells after posttransplantation cyclophosphamide. Produced via immunoSEQ multiplex PCR; TCRdb's table is partial and in-frame only. The repertoire holds some 20,000 clones, with over 95% as singletons. Study findings and constraints: TRB clonality was highly associated with recipient CMV seropositivity and reactivation.

Germline-derived CDR1 and CDR2 are LNHNV and YYDKDF (reference sequence). The germline V and J ends were trimmed by 5 bases and 0 bases, with 11 bases remaining between them. The CDR3 length is 14 residues. The naive gate required viable CD3+CD4+ or CD3+CD8+ cells with CCR7+CD45RA+CD45RO-CD95-CD27+CD28+ phenotype. This related bone marrow graft donor gave peripheral blood on the day of marrow donation. A remark on this clone: Its antigen remains unknown.

The TCR originated in a man aged 40-49 years in good health, CMV-negative, and a related stem cell transplant donor. Sample: naive CD4+ T cells sorted from PBMCs. This chain uses TRBV15 with TRBJ2-7, with D maybe TRBD1 (5 bases). CDR3 residues: CATSPWGTSYEQYF. The DNA for the CDR3 is TGTGCCACCAGCCCATGGGGCACCTCCTACGAGCAGTACTTC. Full variable domain (remainder filled in from reference TRBV15 and TRBJ2-7): DAMVIQNPRYQVTQFGKPVTLSCSQTLNHNVMYWYQQKSSQAPKLLFHYYDKDFNNEADTPDNFQSRRPNTSFCFLDIRSPGLGDTAMYLCATSPWGTSYEQYFGPGTRLTVT.